This TCR beta chain was profiled in a study of T cells in Graves' hyperthyroidism and ophthalmopathy. CDR1 SQVTM and CDR2 ANQGSEA come from the germline V gene. With 7 bases clipped from V and 3 bases from J, the junction kept 17 bases outside the gene matches. This CDR3 has 17 residues. TCR beta CDR3 sequences were amplified from RNA transcripts. First-round RT-PCR targeting the TCR CDR3 was performed with the HTBI primer set. TCRdb re-derived calls from the multiplex PCR reads in MiXCR, one entry per CDR3 protein. The sample includes 500,000 to 750,000 distinct CDR3 sequences, roughly 14% of them seen just once.

The sample taken for sequencing was blood. This sequence originates from a young woman with Graves' hyperthyroidism. V and J are TRBV29-1 and TRBJ2-7, with 11 bases that match TRBD1. CDR3 DNA: TGCAGCGGCCGCAACCGCCTCGGACAGGGGGCTAGCTACGAGCAGTACTTC. Its translation: CSGRNRLGQGASYEQYF.